These 18 T cell receptor beta chains were sequenced from one sample in a study of blood T cell repertoires in COVID-19. The data were produced by immunoSEQ multiplex PCR, yet TCRdb's version contains in-frame clones alone and is incomplete. Of approximately 120,000 clones in the sample, 70% to 85% were seen once. The sequenced sample was peripheral blood. Source of these receptors: a woman older than 75 with active or convalescent COVID-19.

As for this clone: In the same sample, other DNA sequences code for this CDR3. The genes are TRBV12-3 or TRBV12-4 and TRBJ1-2; D is unclear. The CDR3 has 11 residues. V gave up 4 bases and J gave up 8 bases, with 8 bases separating them. The CDR3 DNA sequence: TGTGCCAGCAGTTCGGGTGGGGGCTACACCTTC. It yields the protein CASSSGGGYTF.

This chain links TRBV28 with TRBJ1-4, with TRBD1 matching 7 bases. Per the germline V gene, CDR1 is MDHEN and CDR2 is SYDVKM. The V and J ends lost 4 bases and 3 bases, in that order; junction bases with no gene match: 8. The CDR3 has 16 residues. This chain's CDR3 is CASSSNRGEANEKLFF. DNA for the CDR3: TGTGCCAGCAGTTCCAACAGGGGCGAAGCTAATGAAAAACTGTTTTTT.

The chain has TRBV5-1 and TRBJ2-5, with 7 bases fitting TRBD2. CDR1 SGHRS and CDR2 YFSETQ come from the germline V gene. CDR3 length: 14 amino acids. J lost 1 base, V lost 2 bases, and 2 bases had no gene match. In DNA, the CDR3 is TGCGCCAGCAGCTTTAGCGGGCTCCAAGAGACCCAGTACTTC. Its protein is CASSFSGLQETQYF.

By share, this clone ranks as medium-sized. The DNA of the CDR3 is TGCAGCGTTTCGGACAGTGGCTATGGCTACACCTTC. Protein sequence: CSVSDSGYGYTF. The chain recombines TRBV29-1 with TRBJ1-2, with D possibly TRBD1 on 6 matching bases. This CDR3 comprises 12 residues. Trimming removed 5 bases from V and 4 bases from J, with 11 bases in between. Germline V gene lookup returns CDR1 SQVTM and CDR2 ANQGSEA.

This chain links TRBV29-1 with TRBJ2-6; tentatively, D is TRBD2 (6 bases). The CDR3 has 13 residues. CDR1 is SQVTM and CDR2 is ANQGSEA in the germline V gene. Trimming removed 6 bases from V and 1 base from J, with 7 bases in between. CDR3 nucleotides: TGCAGCGTCGCGGGGTCTGGGGCCAACGTCCTGACTTTC. Residues: CSVAGSGANVLTF.

V and J are TRBV5-4 and TRBJ2-5, with 7 bases lining up with TRBD1. The CDR3 totals 14 residues. With 5 bases clipped from V and 2 bases from J, the junction kept 6 bases outside the gene matches. The V gene's germline CDR1 is SGHNT and CDR2 YYREEE (reference sequence). In nucleotides, the CDR3 is TGTGCCAGCAGAAGACAGGGATATCAAGAGACCCAGTACTTC. Its protein is CASRRQGYQETQYF.

The rearrangement links TRBV7-9 to TRBJ2-7, with TRBD1 matching over 10 bases. CDR3 length equals 17 residues. V shed 3 bases and J 5 bases; nucleotides not matched to a gene: 13. Germline V CDR1 and CDR2: SEHNR, FQNEAQ (reference sequence). CDR3 in DNA: TGTGCCAGCAGCTTTGGCCCGGGACAGGGGAGGGTAAACGAGCAGTACTTC. Its translation is CASSFGPGQGRVNEQYF.

The chain uses TRBV6-1 and TRBJ2-3, with D possibly being TRBD1 (5 bases). The germline gives CDR1 MNHNS, CDR2 SASEGT. V was pared by 2 bases and J by 4 bases, with 13 bases between. This CDR3 has 15 residues. In DNA, the CDR3 is TGTGCCAGCAGTGAACGACAGAGGTTGTCAGATACGCAGTATTTT. Residues: CASSERQRLSDTQYF.

The V and J genes are TRBV7-3 and TRBJ1-2, with 8 positions matching TRBD1. The CDR3 length is 14 residues. The V gene's germline CDR1 is SGHTA and CDR2 FQGTGA. The V gene end was trimmed by 8 bases and the J gene end by 2 bases; junction bases not matched to a gene: 7. DNA of the CDR3: TGTGCCAGCGGACCCGGGACAGGAAACTATGGCTACACCTTC. This translates into CASGPGTGNYGYTF.

The chain employs TRBV27 and TRBJ2-1, with 8 bases aligning to TRBD1. The CDR3 covers 14 residues. Germline V gene sequence: CDR1 MNHEY, CDR2 SMNVEV (reference sequence). V lost 5 bases to trimming and J lost 7 bases; unmatched junction nucleotides: 7. CDR3 protein: CASSTLRQGNEQFF. The CDR3, as DNA: TGTGCCAGCAGTACCCTCAGACAGGGGAATGAGCAGTTCTTC.

The chain has TRBV27 and TRBJ2-7, with 8 bases matching TRBD1. Looked up from germline, CDR1 is MNHEY and CDR2 is SMNVEV (reference sequence). The CDR3 consists of 15 residues. The V and J ends lost 5 bases and 6 bases, in that order; junction bases with no gene match: 12. CDR3 residues: CASSLSDRGSSEQYF. As DNA, the CDR3 is TGTGCCAGCAGTCTGAGCGACAGGGGTAGTAGCGAGCAGTACTTC.

This chain joins TRBV7-8 and TRBJ2-3; D unresolved. Germline V gene sequence: CDR1 SGHVS, CDR2 FQNEAQ. The CDR3 loop spans 14 amino acids. V was pared by 3 bases and J by 2 bases, with 9 bases between. In DNA, the CDR3 is TGTGCCAGCAGCTTCACTTCCCCCACAGATACGCAGTATTTT. This encodes CASSFTSPTDTQYF.

The V and J genes are TRBV2 and TRBJ2-3; 10 bases align to TRBD2. Germline trimming cut 7 bases from V and 4 bases from J; bases unmatched to any gene: 11. CDR1 and CDR2 from the germline V gene are SNHLY and FYNNEI. The CDR3 length is 16 residues. The CDR3 spells CASTFTPSGRADTQYF. The CDR3 DNA sequence: TGTGCCAGCACGTTCACGCCTAGCGGGAGAGCAGATACGCAGTATTTT.

The rearrangement joins TRBV9 to TRBJ2-2; D possibly corresponds to TRBD1 (8 bases). Germline lookup yields CDR1 SGDLS and CDR2 YYNGEE. CDR3 length: 15 amino acids. V lost 0 bases and J 7 bases, leaving 13 bases between the germline ends. The CDR3 nucleotides are TGTGCCAGCAGCGTAGGGACAGGGAGGGGCGGGGAGCTGTTTTTT. This gives the protein CASSVGTGRGGELFF.

The V gene is TRBV12-3 or TRBV12-4, the J gene TRBJ1-5; 9 nucleotides align to TRBD1. This CDR3 has 13 amino acids. V was clipped by 10 bases and J by 3 bases; unmatched bases: 4. The CDR3 protein is CATGQGYNQPQHF. The CDR3 DNA sequence: TGTGCCACGGGACAGGGCTACAATCAGCCCCAGCATTTT.

V and J are TRBV3-1 (or the pseudogene TRBV3-2) and TRBJ1-1; 7 bases agree with TRBD1. This CDR3 contains 15 residues. Germline CDR1 and CDR2: LGHDT and YNNKEL (reference sequence). V dropped 4 bases and J dropped 6; count of bases not matched to a gene: 11. CDR3 sequence: CASSPRTGLGAEAFF. The CDR3 DNA follows: TGTGCCAGCAGCCCCCGGACAGGCCTAGGCGCTGAAGCTTTCTTT.

The chain links TRBV30 to TRBJ2-7; possible D gene TRBD2, 5 bases. Germline CDR1 and CDR2: GTSNPN and SVGIG (reference sequence). The CDR3 is 12 residues long. CDR3 sequence: CASSGINYEQYF. The CDR3 DNA reads as TGTGCTTCATCGGGAATCAACTACGAGCAGTACTTC.

This clone was observed a single time. V gene TRBV11-2 combines with J gene TRBJ1-5; no clear D. The CDR3 totals 13 residues. Germline-derived CDR1 and CDR2 are SGHAT and FQNNGV. The V end was cut by 2 bases, the J end by 6 bases, with 8 bases between. CDR3 bases: TGTGCCAGCAGCTTAAGCGTGGGTCAGCCCCAGCATTTT. This gives the protein CASSLSVGQPQHF.